This T cell receptor beta chain was captured in a study of CD8+ T cells in alopecia areata. As the sequencing template, cDNA was produced by extracting RNA and reverse transcribing it. Profiling relied on immunoSEQ multiplex PCR, and the TCRdb table lists in-frame clones only, not all of them. The sample consists of about 160,000 clones, around 87% of them appearing once. Details on this clone: No antigen is known for it.

This CDR3 comprises 14 residues. Germline CDR1 is LNHNV and CDR2 is YYDKDF (reference sequence). Trimming shortened V by 1 base and J by 3 bases, and 9 bases separated the two germline ends. Study-wide results and caveats: Lesional scalp, notably in alopecia totalis/universalis, had clonality above that of normal scalp.

This sequence was found in a human donor with alopecia areata. J is TRBJ1-1 and V is TRBV15; D not resolved. The sequencing used CD8+ T cells sorted from blood, collected at week 0. The CDR3 sequence is CATSRAHKHTEAFF. DNA of the CDR3: TGTGCCACCAGCAGAGCTCACAAGCACACTGAAGCTTTCTTT.